This is a list of T cell receptor beta chains from one sample in a study of T cell responses to AZD1222 COVID-19 vaccine. Assay used: immunoSEQ multiplex PCR; TCRdb lists only in-frame clones, some missing. The table records 130,000 or so clones, roughly 88% of them present only once. Sequencing used peripheral blood, obtained on day 0 of AZD1222 vaccination. These receptor sequences come from an adult in good health. Both conserved end residues are part of each CDR3.

V gene: TRBV12-3/TRBV12-4
J gene: TRBJ1-1
CDR3 protein: CASRISARTEAFF

V gene: TRBV6-1
J gene: TRBJ1-6
CDR3 protein: CASSEVRGSSYNSPLHF

V gene: TRBV28
J gene: TRBJ1-1
CDR3 protein: CATAREPEAFF

V gene: TRBV10-3
J gene: TRBJ2-3
CDR3 protein: CAISGGTSGATDTQYF

V gene: TRBV15
J gene: TRBJ1-2
CDR3 protein: CATSRDNTLYGYTF

V gene: TRBV5-6
J gene: TRBJ1-5
CDR3 protein: CASTGHFSNQPQHF

V gene: TRBV30
J gene: TRBJ1-5
CDR3 protein: CAWSVLDSNQPQHF

V gene: TRBV6-5
J gene: TRBJ1-3
CDR3 protein: CASSYSGSRNTIYF

V gene: TRBV3-1/TRBV3-2
J gene: TRBJ2-7
CDR3 protein: CASSLGTGKYEQYF

V gene: TRBV9
J gene: TRBJ2-7
CDR3 protein: CASSVGVSGYFDEQYF

V gene: TRBV4-1
J gene: TRBJ2-1
CDR3 protein: CASSQDELAGAYEQFF

V gene: TRBV5-1
J gene: TRBJ2-3
CDR3 protein: CASSSSSGDTQYF

V gene: TRBV5-1
J gene: TRBJ1-2
CDR3 protein: CASSLMDSYGYTF

V gene: TRBV19
J gene: TRBJ2-5
CDR3 protein: CASTPGVGVGETQYF

V gene: TRBV27
J gene: TRBJ1-1
CDR3 protein: CASSSKGTEAFF

V gene: TRBV20-1
J gene: TRBJ1-5
CDR3 protein: CSASLTRNQPQHF

V gene: TRBV6-6
J gene: TRBJ2-1
CDR3 protein: CASSYRGTGSNEQFF

V gene: TRBV27
J gene: TRBJ2-1
CDR3 protein: CASSLVAGAPNNEQFF

V gene: TRBV15
J gene: TRBJ1-3
CDR3 protein: CATSRGWGNRDSGNTIYF

V gene: TRBV9
J gene: TRBJ1-6
CDR3 protein: CASSVGPESPLHF

V gene: TRBV28
J gene: TRBJ1-3
CDR3 protein: CASILNWGAGNTIYF

V gene: TRBV27
J gene: TRBJ2-7
CDR3 protein: CASSLLGTGEMYF

V gene: TRBV6-6
J gene: TRBJ2-7
CDR3 protein: CASSRVIAGVSNEQYF

V gene: TRBV5-1
J gene: TRBJ1-4
CDR3 protein: CASSLRGATNEKLFF

V gene: TRBV28
J gene: TRBJ1-5
CDR3 protein: CASRPAGGSNQPQHF

V gene: TRBV5-1
J gene: TRBJ2-4
CDR3 protein: CASSNGQEVDIQYF

V gene: TRBV5-1
J gene: TRBJ2-2
CDR3 protein: CASSLEAGLGGELFF

V gene: TRBV9
J gene: TRBJ2-6
CDR3 protein: CASSVGQFSGANVLTF

V gene: TRBV19
J gene: TRBJ2-1
CDR3 protein: CASSRINEQFF

V gene: TRBV20-1
J gene: TRBJ2-1
CDR3 protein: CSARPYNEQFF

V gene: TRBV7-2
J gene: TRBJ1-1
CDR3 protein: CASSLIDEGEAFF

V gene: TRBV10-3
J gene: TRBJ2-3
CDR3 protein: CAISELGELDTQYF

V gene: TRBV28
J gene: TRBJ1-1
CDR3 protein: CASSSGQGNTEAFF

V gene: TRBV15
J gene: TRBJ1-2
CDR3 protein: CATSGRTVANYGYTF

V gene: TRBV19
J gene: TRBJ1-5
CDR3 protein: CASSIRGDGYISKPQHF

V gene: TRBV7-2
J gene: TRBJ1-4
CDR3 protein: CASSPRSGTANEKLFF

V gene: TRBV14
J gene: TRBJ2-7
CDR3 protein: CASSPVGTVAYEQYF

V gene: TRBV10-3
J gene: TRBJ1-3
CDR3 protein: CAINRSFGNTIYF

V gene: TRBV28
J gene: TRBJ1-5
CDR3 protein: CASSYESQPQHF

V gene: TRBV11-3
J gene: TRBJ2-7
CDR3 protein: CASSLESSGRSYEQYF

V gene: TRBV30
J gene: TRBJ1-2
CDR3 protein: CAWRSFNYGYTF

V gene: TRBV3-1/TRBV3-2
J gene: TRBJ1-4
CDR3 protein: CASRGQGFDEKLFF

V gene: TRBV20-1
J gene: TRBJ2-5
CDR3 protein: CSARSQETQYF

V gene: TRBV3-1/TRBV3-2
J gene: TRBJ2-3
CDR3 protein: CASSLTSVTDTQYF

V gene: TRBV6-2/TRBV6-3
J gene: TRBJ2-7
CDR3 protein: CASSEDRDPNEQYF

V gene: TRBV10-3
J gene: TRBJ2-7
CDR3 protein: CAISERSYEQYF

V gene: TRBV19
J gene: TRBJ1-1
CDR3 protein: CASSTGRKAFF

V gene: TRBV6-5
J gene: TRBJ2-7
CDR3 protein: CASSPTGFEQYF

V gene: TRBV7-2
J gene: TRBJ2-5
CDR3 protein: CASSPRSGVETQYF

V gene: TRBV9
J gene: TRBJ1-3
CDR3 protein: CASSVGWRNTIYF

V gene: TRBV18
J gene: TRBJ1-6
CDR3 protein: CASSPTRTGRSYNSPLHF

V gene: TRBV19
J gene: TRBJ1-5
CDR3 protein: CASSPGHRQPQHF

V gene: TRBV11-2
J gene: TRBJ2-5
CDR3 protein: CASSYTPGHQETQYF

V gene: TRBV9
J gene: TRBJ2-7
CDR3 protein: CASSAGQAGRGEQYF

V gene: TRBV19
J gene: TRBJ2-2
CDR3 protein: CASSNPNTGELFF

V gene: TRBV3-1/TRBV3-2
J gene: TRBJ1-1
CDR3 protein: CASSHNYEAFF